The 17 T cell receptor beta chains below come from one sample, sequenced in a study of shared clonotypes between healthy human individuals. Profiled with immunoSEQ multiplex PCR; TCRdb holds only in-frame clones, not every one. The sample lists more than 2,000,000 clones, more than 80% seen once, with around 0.14% in the top ten. The sequenced sample was naive CD4+ T cells sorted from blood. The subset here: CD45RA+ positively selected. The receptors stem from a man between 18 and 35 years old in good health.

This clone is a singleton in its sample. The gene calls are TRBV27 and TRBJ2-3, with 9 nucleotides matching TRBD2. The CDR3 runs to 15 residues. The germline gives CDR1 MNHEY, CDR2 SMNVEV (reference sequence). V gave up 2 bases and J gave up 6 bases; unmatched junction bases: 6. The DNA of the CDR3 is TGTGCCAGCAGTTTAGGGGGACTAGCCGTCGATACGCAGTATTTT. Translation: CASSLGGLAVDTQYF.

The chain combines TRBV15 with TRBJ2-2, with D hard to call. Trimming removed 0 bases at V and 0 bases at J, with 2 bases between. The V gene's germline CDR1 is LNHNV and CDR2 YYDKDF (reference sequence). This CDR3 contains 14 residues. The CDR3 DNA sequence: TGTGCCACCAGCAGAGAGGCGAACACCGGGGAGCTGTTTTTT. This translates into CATSREANTGELFF.

J is TRBJ2-6 and V is TRBV5-1, with a possible D match to TRBD1 (5 bases). The CDR3 is 16 amino acids. CDR1 and CDR2 (germline): SGHRS, YFSETQ. V was clipped by 2 bases and J by 12 bases, with 21 bases between them. The CDR3 region has the DNA TGCGCCAGCAGCTTTACGACCCCAGGGAACTCGGGCGTCCTGACTTTC. Its translation is CASSFTTPGNSGVLTF.

J is TRBJ2-2 and V is TRBV30; tentative D call: TRBD2 (6 bases). The V gene lost 8 bases and the J gene lost 4 bases, with 20 bases spanning the gap. The germline V gene has CDR1 GTSNPN and CDR2 SVGIG (reference sequence). The length of the CDR3 is 15 residues. The CDR3 spells CARTDRRVSTGELFF. In DNA, the CDR3 is TGTGCCCGAACCGACCGGAGGGTGAGCACCGGGGAGCTGTTTTTT. The variable domain in full, with the rest retrieved from reference TRBV30 and TRBJ2-2, is SQTIHQWPATLVQPVGSPLSLECTVEGTSNPNLYWYRQAAGRGLQLLFYSVGIGQISSEVPQNLSASRPQDRQFILSSKKLLLSDSGFYLCARTDRRVSTGELFFGEGSRLTVL.

J is TRBJ1-4 and V is TRBV7-2; D unclear. The CDR3 is 12 residues long. V dropped 3 bases and J dropped 7 bases, with 6 bases sitting between them. CDR1 is SGHTA, CDR2 FQGNSA, per germline. The CDR3: CASSLKGEKLFF. The CDR3 bases are TGTGCCAGCAGCTTGAAGGGTGAAAAACTGTTTTTT.

The V call is TRBV30, the J call TRBJ1-3; the D gene is possibly TRBD1 (6 bases). V was trimmed by 5 bases and J by 12 bases, leaving 14 bases between them. From germline, CDR1 is GTSNPN and CDR2 SVGIG (reference sequence). This CDR3 is built from 11 residues. DNA of the CDR3: TGTGCCTGGTCTGACAGGACCTTCATATATTTT. Protein product: CAWSDRTFIYF. Full variable domain (remainder filled in from reference TRBV30 and TRBJ1-3): SQTIHQWPATLVQPVGSPLSLECTVEGTSNPNLYWYRQAAGRGLQLLFYSVGIGQISSEVPQNLSASRPQDRQFILSSKKLLLSDSGFYLCAWSDRTFIYFGEGSWLTVV.

This chain links TRBV18 with TRBJ2-7; 7 bases fit TRBD2. The CDR3 length is 15 residues. J lost 5 bases, V lost 1 base, and 8 bases had no gene match. Germline V gives CDR1 KGHSH, CDR2 LQKENI. CDR3 sequence reads: CASSPRRTSLNEQYF. In DNA, the CDR3 is TGTGCCAGCTCACCACGGCGGACTAGTCTCAACGAGCAGTACTTC.

This rearrangement joins TRBV9 to TRBJ2-3; D may correspond to TRBD1 or TRBD2 (6 bases each). V lost 0 bases and J 5 bases, leaving 10 bases between the germline ends. The germline CDR1 and CDR2 sequences are SGDLS and YYNGEE. The CDR3 runs to 14 residues. The chain's CDR3 is CASSVEGGGDTQYF. For the CDR3, the DNA is TGTGCCAGCAGCGTAGAAGGGGGAGGAGATACGCAGTATTTT.

Here the CDR3 reads CAISDSTSSYEQYF. The DNA for the CDR3 is TGTGCCATCAGTGACAGTACAAGCTCCTACGAGCAGTACTTC. V and J are TRBV10-3 and TRBJ2-7; D not resolved. The CDR3 has 14 residues. Germline V lookup: CDR1 ENHRY, CDR2 SYGVKD. Trimming removed 3 bases from V and 0 bases from J, with 9 bases in between.

The V and J genes are TRBV5-1 and TRBJ2-5; D unclear. CDR3 length equals 14 residues. CDR1 and CDR2 from the germline V gene are SGHRS and YFSETQ. Trimming pared 3 bases from V and 3 bases from J, leaving 12 bases between. The CDR3 nucleotides are TGCGCCAGCAGCTCTGGGGTGAGAAAAGAGACCCAGTACTTC. It is translated as CASSSGVRKETQYF.

This chain links TRBV5-1 with TRBJ2-1; the D gene is possibly TRBD2 (5 bases). Germline CDR1 and CDR2: SGHRS and YFSETQ. The CDR3 has 15 amino acids. V dropped 4 bases and J dropped 1 base, with 12 bases sitting between them. The CDR3 reads CASSIKPGSYNEQFF. In nucleotides, the CDR3 is TGCGCCAGCAGCATTAAACCGGGATCCTACAATGAGCAGTTCTTC.

About this clone itself: This CDR3 is also generated by other DNA sequences in the sample. The V and J genes are TRBV7-8 and TRBJ2-3; 10 nucleotides align to TRBD2. V lost 5 bases and J lost 1; bases outside the gene matches: 3. Germline V lookup: CDR1 SGHVS, CDR2 FQNEAQ. This CDR3 has 15 amino acids. This CDR3 reads CASSLGLAGTDTQYF. CDR3 DNA sequence: TGTGCCAGCAGCCTCGGACTAGCGGGCACAGATACGCAGTATTTT.

The chain's CDR3 is CASSLVSVGLYF. In nucleotides, the CDR3 is TGTGCCAGCAGCTTGGTTTCTGTGGGCTTATACTTC. The V and J genes are TRBV5-8 and TRBJ2-4; no definite D call. Germline CDR1 and CDR2: SGHTS and YDEGEE. The CDR3 loop spans 12 amino acids. V shed 0 bases and J shed 16 bases, with 14 bases lying between them.

This clone was recorded only once. The gene calls are TRBV18 and TRBJ1-1; unclear D gene. Deletions cut 10 bases from V and 0 bases from J, with 12 bases between. This CDR3 has 13 residues. Germline CDR1 and CDR2: KGHSH and LQKENI. CDR3 DNA: TGTGCCACCGCAGACGATATGAACACTGAAGCTTTCTTT. It translates to CATADDMNTEAFF.

This sequence joins TRBV7-8 and TRBJ2-7; possible D gene TRBD2, 6 bases. The CDR3 is 13 amino acids. Germline-derived CDR1 and CDR2 are SGHVS and FQNEAQ. Trimming took 5 bases from V and 5 from J, leaving 13 bases between them. The CDR3 DNA follows: TGTGCCAGCAGCCCCGGGGGAAGCCACGAGCAGTACTTC. Protein: CASSPGGSHEQYF.

The gene calls are TRBV7-9 and TRBJ2-2, with a weak D call TRBD2 (6 bases). Germline V CDR1 and CDR2: SEHNR, FQNEAQ (reference sequence). V lost 3 bases and J lost 3, with 14 bases in between. This CDR3 region has 16 residues. The CDR3 loop is CASSFFGGTDTGELFF. Here the CDR3 DNA reads TGTGCCAGCAGCTTCTTTGGCGGGACGGACACCGGGGAGCTGTTTTTT. Full variable domain (outside the CDR3, taken from reference TRBV7-9 and TRBJ2-2): DTGVSQNPRHKITKRGQNVTFRCDPISEHNRLYWYRQTLGQGPEFLTYFQNEAQLEKSRLLSDRFSAERPKGSFSTLEIQRTEQGDSAMYLCASSFFGGTDTGELFFGEGSRLTVL.

The rearrangement uses TRBV30 and TRBJ2-7; TRBD1 agrees at 9 bases. CDR1 is GTSNPN, CDR2 SVGIG, per germline (reference sequence). V shed 1 base, J shed 3 bases, and the junction held 4 bases outside the gene matches. The length of the CDR3 is 14 residues. CDR3 sequence reads: CAWSGTGVLYEQYF. CDR3 bases: TGTGCCTGGAGTGGGACAGGGGTCCTCTACGAGCAGTACTTC.